The rows below give T cell receptor beta chains drawn from one sample of a study of beta chain features in type 1 diabetes. TCRdb keeps only in-frame clones here, not all; method: immunoSEQ multiplex PCR. The data show approximately 150,000 clones, over 9.5% seen once. The sample comprised naive CD4+ T cells from blood. These receptors all stem from a man between 18 and 35 years old in good health. Both conserved end residues are part of each CDR3. Fields, in order: CDR3 length, clone size, D gene, V gene, J gene, CDR3 DNA, CDR3 protein. D genes are given only for firm matches. Size values are once, few and many counts, or a class for expanded clones, and some rows have none.

CDR3 length: 16
clone size: .
D gene: .
V gene: TRBV15
J gene: TRBJ2-7
CDR3 DNA: TGTGCCACCAGCAGAGATGGGGCAGGGATATTCTACGAGCAGTACTTC
CDR3 protein: CATSRDGAGIFYEQYF

CDR3 length: 13
clone size: few
D gene: .
V gene: TRBV7-2
J gene: TRBJ2-5
CDR3 DNA: TGTGCCAGCAGCTCGGAACGGGCGGGGACCCAGTACTTC
CDR3 protein: CASSSERAGTQYF

CDR3 length: 15
clone size: .
D gene: .
V gene: TRBV19
J gene: TRBJ1-6
CDR3 DNA: TGTGCCAGTAGTGTTAGTGCGGCCACTGGATCACCCCTCCACTTT
CDR3 protein: CASSVSAATGSPLHF

CDR3 length: 12
clone size: .
D gene: .
V gene: TRBV19
J gene: TRBJ2-7
CDR3 DNA: TGTGCCAGTAGTTCGGGGTGGGACGAGCAGTACTTC
CDR3 protein: CASSSGWDEQYF

CDR3 length: 17
clone size: .
D gene: TRBD1
V gene: TRBV9
J gene: TRBJ1-5
CDR3 DNA: TGTGCCAGCAGCGCCGGGACAGGGCCATATAGCAATCAGCCCCAGCATTTT
CDR3 protein: CASSAGTGPYSNQPQHF

CDR3 length: 15
clone size: .
D gene: .
V gene: TRBV27
J gene: TRBJ1-5
CDR3 DNA: TGTGCCAGCAGCCCCTCGGCGGGGGGCAACCAGCCCCAGCATTTT
CDR3 protein: CASSPSAGGNQPQHF

CDR3 length: 16
clone size: few
D gene: TRBD1
V gene: TRBV4-3
J gene: TRBJ2-5
CDR3 DNA: TGCGCCAGCAGCCAAGAGTGGGACAGACGGTTAGAGACCCAGTACTTC
CDR3 protein: CASSQEWDRRLETQYF

CDR3 length: 14
clone size: few
D gene: .
V gene: TRBV10-3
J gene: TRBJ1-6
CDR3 DNA: TGTGCCATCAGTGACACAGAGAATAATTCACCCCTCCACTTT
CDR3 protein: CAISDTENNSPLHF

CDR3 length: 16
clone size: many
D gene: .
V gene: TRBV9
J gene: TRBJ2-6
CDR3 DNA: TGTGCCAGCAGCGTACAGTCACACTCTGGGGCCAACGTCCTGACTTTC
CDR3 protein: CASSVQSHSGANVLTF

CDR3 length: 12
clone size: .
D gene: TRBD1
V gene: TRBV6-6
J gene: TRBJ1-1
CDR3 DNA: TGTGCCAGCAGTTATCAGGGGGCTGAAGCTTTCTTT
CDR3 protein: CASSYQGAEAFF

CDR3 length: 16
clone size: .
D gene: TRBD2
V gene: TRBV7-3
J gene: TRBJ2-2
CDR3 DNA: TGTGCCAGCAGCTTACGGGGGGGCGCGAACACCGGGGAGCTGTTTTTT
CDR3 protein: CASSLRGGANTGELFF

CDR3 length: 17
clone size: few
D gene: TRBD2
V gene: TRBV11-2
J gene: TRBJ2-5
CDR3 DNA: TGTGCCAGCAGCCCTCGACTAGCGGGGGCTCCGGGGGAGACCCAGTACTTC
CDR3 protein: CASSPRLAGAPGETQYF

CDR3 length: 13
clone size: .
D gene: .
V gene: TRBV25-1
J gene: TRBJ1-1
CDR3 DNA: TGTGCCAGCAGCCGACAGACGAACACTGAAGCTTTCTTT
CDR3 protein: CASSRQTNTEAFF

CDR3 length: 15
clone size: .
D gene: .
V gene: TRBV5-1
J gene: TRBJ2-5
CDR3 DNA: TGCGCCAGCAGCTTGGACCCGGGACTTCAAGAGACCCAGTACTTC
CDR3 protein: CASSLDPGLQETQYF

CDR3 length: 16
clone size: .
D gene: .
V gene: TRBV7-6
J gene: TRBJ1-1
CDR3 DNA: TGTGCCAGCAGCTTAGGAAGGACACTTAGAAGCACTGAAGCTTTCTTT
CDR3 protein: CASSLGRTLRSTEAFF